This T cell receptor beta chain was identified during a study of early T cells in non-severe SARS-CoV-2 infection. Study-wide results and caveats: VDJdb matching favored anti-spike CD8 responses, missing private and CD4 specificities.

V gave up 6 bases and J gave up 1 base, with 16 bases separating them. The CDR3 consists of 16 residues. Looked up from germline, CDR1 is MDHEN and CDR2 is SYDVKM. This clonotype has ten or more counts. Its matching antigen is unknown. As part of library construction, unique molecular identifiers were attached to individual cDNA molecules. From the 5' RACE reads, TCRdb called clonotypes with MiXCR, one entry per CDR3 protein. The repertoire holds about 44,000 distinct CDR3 sequences, with around 5.7% as singletons. J is TRBJ1-3 and V is TRBV28; D unclear. Sequencing was carried out using whole blood. This clonotype was obtained from an adult who was a healthcare worker with PCR-confirmed SARS-CoV-2 infection or an uninfected control (not recorded which). CDR3 amino acids: CASRPTGPPSGNTIYF. The CDR3 nucleotides are TGTGCCAGCAGACCGACCGGGCCTCCTTCTGGAAACACCATATATTTT.